The subject of this entry is one TCR beta chain. The antigen is not known. This sample is drawn from a study of chemoradiotherapy in HPV16-positive cancers. Generated by immunoSEQ multiplex PCR, the TCRdb table keeps only in-frame clones and is missing some. The table records tens of thousands of clones, roughly nine tenths of them present only once. Over chemoradiotherapy, repertoires were sampled more than once. The CDR3 runs to 12 residues. Trimming shortened V by 5 bases and J by 10 bases, and 14 bases separated the two germline ends. Germline assignment: CDR1 PRHDT and CDR2 FYEKMQ (reference sequence). Findings of the study overall: Candidate HPV-specific clones and E7-related TCR motifs grew in tumor during treatment. HPV-responsive T-cell expansion during chemoradiotherapy was linked to improved recurrence-free survival in HPV16-positive patients.

The V and J genes are TRBV13 and TRBJ1-2; D is perhaps TRBD1 (5 bases). Sequenced material: blood, taken from a patient who underwent chemoradiotherapy. The TCR originated in a human donor with HPV-associated anogenital cancer. The CDR3 sequence is CASSADRLSYTF. CDR3 coding DNA: TGTGCCAGCAGCGCCGACAGACTTTCCTACACCTTC.